The rows below give T cell receptor beta chains drawn from one sample of a study of Ad26.COV2.S vaccination and SARS-CoV-2 variants. Method: immunoSEQ multiplex PCR; TCRdb's copy keeps in-frame clones and lacks some. The sample lists just over 350,000 clones, 70% to 90% occurring once. Sequencing was performed on peripheral blood, taken in a trial of Ad26.COV2.S vaccine versus placebo. The origin of the receptors is a person between 18 and 59 years old who received the Ad26.COV2.S COVID-19 vaccine or a placebo. The CDR3 runs from the conserved cysteine through the conserved F or W. A D gene is named only where the DNA matches it firmly. Some rows have no size entry. The others give once, few or many, or a class for an expanded clone.

d_call,clone_size,j_call,v_call,cdr3_nt,cdr3_aa
TRBD2,-,TRBJ2-1,TRBV18,TGTGCCAGCTCACCGAACAGCGGGGGTCGCTCCTACAATGAGCAGTTCTTC,CASSPNSGGRSYNEQFF
TRBD1,-,TRBJ2-7,TRBV27,TGTGCCAGCAGATCACAGGGGATCGGCGAGCAGTACTTC,CASRSQGIGEQYF
TRBD1,-,TRBJ1-5,TRBV19,TGTGCCAGTAAGGGGGGGGACAGGGGTCAGCCCCAGCATTTT,CASKGGDRGQPQHF
TRBD2,-,TRBJ2-7,TRBV7-7,TGTGCTAGCAGCCTCGGGACTAGCATGGTGGACGAGCAGTACTTC,CASSLGTSMVDEQYF
-,-,TRBJ1-1,TRBV5-1,TGCGCCAGCAGCTTGGCGGGGGCGGGGACTGAAGCTTTCTTT,CASSLAGAGTEAFF
-,-,TRBJ2-7,TRBV3-1/TRBV3-2,TGTGCCAGCAGCCAAGATCTGGTCACCTACGAGCAGTACTTC,CASSQDLVTYEQYF
TRBD2,-,TRBJ2-1,TRBV4-3,TGCGCCAGCAGCCAAGTACTAGCGGGCATCGGGTACAATGAGCAGTTCTTC,CASSQVLAGIGYNEQFF
-,-,TRBJ1-1,TRBV5-1,TGCGCCAGCAGCTTAGGCCAGAAGAACACTGAAGCTTTCTTT,CASSLGQKNTEAFF
-,-,TRBJ2-5,TRBV11-3,TGTGCCAGCAGCTTAGCAGGGGCCGCGGTGTACTTC,CASSLAGAAVYF
TRBD2,-,TRBJ2-1,TRBV5-1,TGCGCCAGCAGCTTAAATCCGGGACTAGGGTCCAATGAGCAGTTCTTC,CASSLNPGLGSNEQFF
-,-,TRBJ2-6,TRBV30,TGTGCCTGGAGTAGTGGCAGTTCTGGGGCCAACGTCCTGACTTTC,CAWSSGSSGANVLTF
-,-,TRBJ2-1,TRBV28,TGTGCCAGCAGTGATTCGACCTCCTACAATGAGCAGTTCTTC,CASSDSTSYNEQFF
-,-,TRBJ1-1,TRBV6-2/TRBV6-3,TGTGCCAGCAGTTACTTGGGACGGATGAACACTGAAGCTTTCTTT,CASSYLGRMNTEAFF
-,-,TRBJ2-2,TRBV3-1/TRBV3-2,TGTGCCAGCAGCCAAGTAAACCCGAGCGTCTTAGTTGGAAGAACCGGGGAGCTGTTTTTT,CASSQVNPSVLVGRTGELFF
TRBD1,few,TRBJ2-1,TRBV30,TGTGCCTGGGGGACAGGGGCCTACAATGAGCAGTTCTTC,CAWGTGAYNEQFF
-,-,TRBJ2-4,TRBV10-2,TGCGCCAGCAGGGTACGGAGGACAGATATTCAGTACTTC,CASRVRRTDIQYF
TRBD1,-,TRBJ2-7,TRBV29-1,TGCAGCGTTGAAGGACGTCGAGGGACAGGGGCCTACGAGCAGTACTTC,CSVEGRRGTGAYEQYF
TRBD1,-,TRBJ2-7,TRBV2,TGTGCCAGCAGGGGGACAGTTTCCTCCTACGAGCAGTACTTC,CASRGTVSSYEQYF
TRBD2,-,TRBJ2-1,TRBV3-1/TRBV3-2,TGTGCCAGCAGCCAAGATAGGGCGGGGGGTAGAATCTTC,CASSQDRAGGRIF
-,-,TRBJ2-1,TRBV19,TGTGCCAGTAGTATGGACAGCAGACCTTACAATGAGCAGTTCTTC,CASSMDSRPYNEQFF
-,-,TRBJ2-7,TRBV27,TGTGCCAGCAGTTTATCGATGGACAGCCTCTCCTACGAGCAGTACTTC,CASSLSMDSLSYEQYF
-,-,TRBJ2-5,TRBV5-1,TGCGCCAGCAGCTCGGGACTCTACCAAGAGACCCAGTACTTC,CASSSGLYQETQYF
-,-,TRBJ1-2,TRBV5-6,TGTGCCAGCAGCGTAGGATTGAGCGGCTACACCTTC,CASSVGLSGYTF